A selection of T cell receptor beta chains follows, all from one sample in a study of spatial heterogeneity in lung cancer. TCRdb reprocessed the 5' RACE reads via MiXCR and lists one record per CDR3 protein. The sample includes 11,000 or so distinct CDR3 sequences, roughly 3.7% seen only once; the top ten take just over 7.5%. The input for sequencing was normal lung tissue next to the tumor, taken at surgery. The receptors originated from a male donor with early-stage non-small cell lung cancer. Both conserved end residues are part of each CDR3. A D gene is named only where the DNA matches it firmly. Rows may omit the clone size; those that give it use once, few, many or a size class.

TRBJ2-3	many	.	TRBV4-1	TGCGCCAGCAGCCAAGAGGTGGGACTTCCAGTAGATACGCAGTATTTT	CASSQEVGLPVDTQYF
TRBJ1-1	many	.	TRBV9	TGTGCCAGCAGCGGAGGTAGGAAGGACAGCCGCGGAAATTTGAACACTGAAGCTTTCTTT	CASSGGRKDSRGNLNTEAFF
TRBJ2-2	medium-sized	TRBD1	TRBV19	TGTGCCAGTAGTATGGACAGGGGTCACACCGGGGAGCTGTTTTTT	CASSMDRGHTGELFF
TRBJ2-5	many	TRBD1	TRBV7-7	TGTGCTAGCAGCCCTCAATCGACAGGGAGTACGGAGACCCAGTACTTC	CASSPQSTGSTETQYF
TRBJ2-6	.	.	TRBV6-2/TRBV6-3	TGTGCCAGCAGTTACTCTGCACAAAGAGCTGGGGCCAACGTCCTGACTTTC	CASSYSAQRAGANVLTF
TRBJ2-3	many	TRBD2	TRBV11-3	TGTGCCAGCAGCCCTGGGAATAGCGGGGCAGATACGCAGTATTTT	CASSPGNSGADTQYF
TRBJ2-7	many	TRBD1	TRBV7-8	TGTGCCAGCAGCTACACACCGGGACAGGTAAACTCCTACGAGCAGTACTTC	CASSYTPGQVNSYEQYF
TRBJ2-1	.	TRBD2	TRBV20-1	TGCAGTGCTAGAGCTTCTAGCGGGAGGTTATCCTACAATGAGCAGTTCTTC	CSARASSGRLSYNEQFF
TRBJ1-3	many	.	TRBV29-1	TGCAGCGTTGGAGGTCTAGTGGGGGCCTCTGGAAACACCATATATTTT	CSVGGLVGASGNTIYF
TRBJ1-6	many	TRBD1	TRBV20-1	TGCAGTGCTGAAACCGGGACAGATTCACCCCTCCACTTT	CSAETGTDSPLHF
TRBJ1-6	many	.	TRBV6-5	TGTGCCAGCAGCCGGGGGAGAAATTCACCCCTCCACTTT	CASSRGRNSPLHF